Each of the 12 T cell receptor beta chains below was sequenced from the same sample in a study of post-analysis software for immune sequencing data. These receptors' targets are unknown. Prepared TCR beta cDNA libraries contained unique molecular identifiers. TCRdb reprocessed the PCR reads via MiXCR and lists one record per CDR3 protein. The sample holds around 400,000 distinct CDR3 sequences, roughly 38% seen once. General study findings and limits: In patients, TRBV5-6, TRBV5-1 and TRBV20-1 belonged to roughly five TRBV segments found more frequently than in controls.

Sequenced input: blood. The receptor source for this set is a girl aged 2-9 years with multiple sclerosis.

The chain carries TRBV20-1 and TRBJ2-5; 10 nucleotides agree with TRBD2. Trimming took 3 bases from V and 4 from J; bases not matched to a gene: 5. Germline V gene sequence: CDR1 DFQATT, CDR2 SNEGSKA (reference sequence). The CDR3 contains 14 residues. CDR3 sequence: CSASSGTSAETQYF. The CDR3 DNA reads TGCAGTGCTAGTTCTGGGACTAGCGCAGAGACCCAGTACTTC.

The V and J genes are TRBV6-1 and TRBJ2-7; 9 bases match TRBD1. The CDR3 sequence is 16 residues long. The junction had 12 bases not matched to a gene; V was cut back by 6 bases and J by 3 bases. Germline-derived CDR1 and CDR2 are MNHNS and SASEGT. CDR3 residues: CASRMARGQGVYEQYF. CDR3 nucleotides: TGTGCCAGCAGGATGGCCAGGGGACAGGGCGTCTACGAGCAGTACTTC.

This clonotype was seen only a few times. The V and J genes are TRBV6-2 or TRBV6-3 and TRBJ2-7, with 7 bases that match TRBD1. V lost 5 bases to trimming and J lost 3 bases; unmatched junction nucleotides: 10. This CDR3 contains 15 residues. Looked up from germline, CDR1 is MNHEY and CDR2 is SVGEGT. This CDR3 reads CASSQGQVGIYEQYF. The DNA for the CDR3 is TGTGCCAGCAGTCAAGGACAGGTCGGGATCTACGAGCAGTACTTC.

This clonotype has at least ten counts. This sequence joins TRBV7-3 and TRBJ1-2; D is uncertain. The CDR3 runs 12 residues. The germline CDR1 and CDR2 sequences are SGHTA and FQGTGA. Trimming took 8 bases from V and 4 from J, leaving 11 bases between them. The CDR3 nucleotides read TGTGCCAGCGGAACAGCGGGCTATGGCTACACCTTC. Translation: CASGTAGYGYTF.

In this sample, this clonotype turned up a few times. The V gene is TRBV12-3 or TRBV12-4, the J gene TRBJ2-1; the match to TRBD1 covers 10 bases. V gave up 10 bases and J gave up 6 bases; unmatched junction bases: 6. The CDR3 runs to 13 residues. The CDR3 DNA follows: TGTGCCACGACAGGGGGCGTGCCCAATGAGCAGTTCTTC. It is translated as CATTGGVPNEQFF.

V is TRBV20-1 and J is TRBJ2-3; TRBD2 is a possible D gene (5 bases). Germline assignment: CDR1 DFQATT and CDR2 SNEGSKA (reference sequence). The CDR3 covers 16 residues. Between the trimmed V and J ends, which lost 3 bases and 0 bases, there was a span of 16 bases. CDR3 sequence reads: CSASRSGGGSTDTQYF. The CDR3 bases are TGCAGTGCTAGCCGCAGCGGTGGTGGTAGCACAGATACGCAGTATTTT.

The J gene is TRBJ2-3, the V gene TRBV20-1; a possible D gene is TRBD2 (6 bases). The CDR3 is made up of 15 amino acids. Germline V gene data show CDR1 as DFQATT and CDR2 as SNEGSKA (reference sequence). The ends were cut back, 3 bases at V and 1 base at J, with 14 bases in the middle. Here the CDR3 DNA reads TGCAGTGCTAGGATCGTAGCGGACCGCACAGATACGCAGTATTTT. It specifies CSARIVADRTDTQYF.

This clonotype showed up just a few times. Here the CDR3 DNA reads TGTGCCAGCAGTTATCCCGACAGGGGGCGGAATTCACCCCTCCACTTT. This gives the protein CASSYPDRGRNSPLHF. The rearrangement joins TRBV6-5 to TRBJ1-6, with 10 bases lining up with TRBD1. This CDR3 region has 16 residues. The germline CDR1 and CDR2 sequences are MNHEY and SVGAGI. The junction had 6 bases not matched to a gene; V was cut back by 3 bases and J by 7 bases.

The J gene is TRBJ2-5, the V gene TRBV27; 12 bases are shared with TRBD2. Germline V gene sequence: CDR1 MNHEY, CDR2 SMNVEV (reference sequence). CDR3 length: 13 residues. V was clipped by 6 bases and J by 4 bases; unmatched bases: 0. In nucleotides, the CDR3 is TGTGCCAGCAGGACTAGCGGGAGAGAGACCCAGTACTTC. Its protein product is CASRTSGRETQYF.

This chain joins TRBV27 and TRBJ1-6; D ambiguous. Germline CDR1 reads MNHEY; CDR2 reads SMNVEV (reference sequence). V lost 5 bases and J lost 11, with 13 bases in between. The CDR3 extends over 13 amino acids. Written as DNA, the CDR3 is TGTGCCAGCAGTCCTATCTCTGGGACACCCCTCCACTTT. Amino acids: CASSPISGTPLHF.

V and J are TRBV10-3 and TRBJ2-1; 12 nucleotides align to TRBD2. The J call is doubtful: the DNA matches TRBJ2-7 better. This CDR3 has 20 residues. Germline V gene sequence: CDR1 ENHRY, CDR2 SYGVKD. The CDR3, as DNA: TGTGCCATCAGTGGCCGAGAGACTAGCGGGGGCCCTCGATCCTACAATGAGCAGTACTTC. This encodes CAISGRETSGGPRSYNEQYF.

The chain employs TRBV7-9 and TRBJ2-1; TRBD2 might be the D (5 bases). This CDR3 is 13 amino acids long. Per germline, CDR1 SEHNR and CDR2 FQNEAQ (reference sequence). Trimming removed 3 bases from V and 6 bases from J, with 9 bases in between. CDR3 sequence (DNA): TGTGCCAGCAGCTTTTCTAGCAGCAATGAGCAGTTCTTC. It is translated as CASSFSSSNEQFF.